Listed below are T cell receptor beta chains from one sample, sequenced in a study of neurological immune-mediated disorders. TCRdb reprocessed the 5' RACE reads via MiXCR and lists one record per CDR3 protein. The data contain over 55,000 distinct CDR3 sequences, 10% of them seen just once; the ten biggest clones take up 9.5% to 10%. The sample was PBMCs. Receptor source: a man younger than 40 in good health. Each CDR3 is given with its conserved first and last residue. The order of the fields is clone size, D gene, J gene, V gene, CDR3 protein, CDR3 DNA. D genes are given only for firm matches. Rows may omit the clone size; those that give it use once, few, many or a size class.

>-|TRBD1|TRBJ2-7|TRBV20-1
CSGRQGAYEQYF
TGCAGTGGCCGGCAGGGGGCCTACGAGCAGTACTTC
>many|-|TRBJ2-5|TRBV30
CAWSITTPRYF
TGTGCCTGGAGTATAACTACCCCGAGGTACTTC
>many|-|TRBJ2-1|TRBV5-1
CASSLASDSYNEQFF
TGCGCCAGCAGCTTGGCCAGTGACTCCTACAATGAGCAGTTCTTC
>many|-|TRBJ2-7|TRBV5-1
CASSLGQGVMYEQYF
TGCGCCAGCAGCTTGGGCCAGGGAGTGATGTACGAGCAGTACTTC
>many|-|TRBJ2-7|TRBV5-1
CASSPDGAYEQYF
TGCGCCAGCAGCCCAGACGGGGCCTACGAGCAGTACTTC
>many|-|TRBJ1-1|TRBV7-6
CASSPSRGMPGRAFF
TGTGCCAGCAGCCCCAGCCGGGGTATGCCAGGGCGAGCTTTCTTT
>many|-|TRBJ1-2|TRBV9
CASSVAGLLGDGYTF
TGTGCCAGCAGCGTAGCTGGATTACTAGGGGATGGCTACACCTTC
>few|-|TRBJ1-2|TRBV20-1
CSASPPGPGYGYTF
TGCAGTGCTAGTCCCCCGGGGCCAGGTTATGGCTACACCTTC
>many|-|TRBJ2-7|TRBV5-1
CASSLAILAPTTDEQYF
TGCGCCAGCAGCTTGGCCATTCTGGCACCTACAACAGACGAGCAGTACTTC
>many|-|TRBJ1-2|TRBV13
CASSLGVNRGSQGYTF
TGTGCCAGCAGCTTAGGCGTTAATAGGGGGAGCCAAGGCTACACCTTC
>many|TRBD1|TRBJ1-5|TRBV7-2
CASSRHHTGGGSPQHF
TGTGCCAGCAGCCGACACCATACAGGGGGAGGGAGCCCCCAGCATTTT
>many|-|TRBJ2-7|TRBV2
CASSEDTPRLYEQYF
TGTGCCAGCAGTGAGGACACACCACGCCTTTACGAGCAGTACTTC
>many|-|TRBJ2-2|TRBV29-1
CSVQEGDTGELFF
TGCAGCGTGCAAGAAGGAGACACCGGGGAGCTGTTTTTT
>many|TRBD2|TRBJ2-1|TRBV27
CASTWGLAANEQFF
TGTGCCAGCACCTGGGGACTAGCGGCCAATGAGCAGTTCTTC
>many|-|TRBJ2-1|TRBV6-6
CASSDQVPYNEQFF
TGTGCCAGCAGTGACCAAGTCCCCTACAATGAGCAGTTCTTC
>-|-|TRBJ2-7|TRBV27
CASSLDSWYEQYF
TGTGCCAGCAGTTTGGACTCATGGTACGAGCAGTACTTC
>-|-|TRBJ2-3|TRBV5-4
CASSWAGDLTDTQYF
TGTGCCAGCAGCTGGGCAGGGGACCTCACAGATACGCAGTATTTT
>-|-|TRBJ2-1|TRBV7-3
CASSPSVRNKRMEQFF
TGTGCCAGCAGCCCCTCGGTGCGGAATAAGAGAATGGAGCAGTTCTTC
>many|-|TRBJ2-5|TRBV5-6
CASSHRDPNVRETQYF
TGTGCCAGCAGCCACCGGGACCCTAACGTCCGTGAGACCCAGTACTTC
>many|TRBD2|TRBJ2-5|TRBV7-2
CASSLAGLGMETQYF
TGTGCCAGCAGCTTAGCGGGACTAGGCATGGAGACCCAGTACTTC
>many|-|TRBJ2-3|TRBV7-3
CASSSATDTQYF
TGTGCCAGCAGCAGTGCCACAGATACGCAGTATTTT
>many|-|TRBJ2-7|TRBV20-1
CSARDSEPYEQYF
TGCAGTGCTAGAGACAGTGAACCCTACGAGCAGTACTTC
>many|TRBD1|TRBJ1-1|TRBV7-9
CASSMGQGAYVTEAFF
TGTGCCAGCAGCATGGGACAGGGGGCGTACGTGACTGAAGCTTTCTTT
>many|TRBD1|TRBJ2-7|TRBV27
CASSFSPGQGTYEQYF
TGTGCCAGCAGTTTTTCGCCGGGACAGGGAACCTACGAGCAGTACTTC
>many|-|TRBJ2-3|TRBV20-1
CSASEQGRFTDTQYF
TGCAGTGCTAGTGAGCAGGGGAGATTCACAGATACGCAGTATTTT
>-|-|TRBJ2-6|TRBV20-1
CSASPTSGANVLTF
TGCAGTGCTAGTCCGACCTCTGGGGCCAACGTCCTGACTTTC
>many|-|TRBJ1-1|TRBV20-1
CSARDPNTEAFF
TGCAGTGCTAGAGACCCGAACACTGAAGCTTTCTTT
>many|TRBD2|TRBJ2-5|TRBV5-5
CASSLGLARGVETQYF
TGTGCCAGCAGCTTGGGACTAGCGAGGGGGGTCGAGACCCAGTACTTC
>many|TRBD1|TRBJ1-5|TRBV29-1
CSVQQGVQQPQHF
TGCAGCGTACAGCAGGGGGTACAGCAGCCCCAGCATTTT
>many|TRBD1|TRBJ2-1|TRBV7-2
CASSLSGTGALNEQFF
TGTGCCAGCAGCTTAAGCGGGACAGGGGCTCTCAATGAGCAGTTCTTC
>many|-|TRBJ1-6|TRBV28
CASSLFSSYNSPLHF
TGTGCCAGCAGTTTATTTAGCTCCTATAATTCACCCCTCCACTTT
>-|-|TRBJ2-7|TRBV12-3/TRBV12-4
CASSPTGTEYEQYF
TGTGCCAGCAGTCCAACAGGGACGGAGTACGAGCAGTACTTC
>many|-|TRBJ2-1|TRBV7-3
CASSLRGYNEQFF
TGTGCCAGCAGCTTAAGAGGGTACAATGAGCAGTTCTTC
>-|-|TRBJ2-7|TRBV19
CASSTSGAYEQYF
TGTGCCAGTAGTACTTCAGGAGCCTACGAGCAGTACTTC
>many|-|TRBJ1-4|TRBV5-1
CASRGEPANEKLFF
TGCGCCAGCAGGGGGGAGCCGGCTAATGAAAAACTGTTTTTT
>many|-|TRBJ2-3|TRBV7-2
CASSLGRTVGTDTQYF
TGTGCCAGCAGCTTAGGGAGGACGGTGGGGACAGATACGCAGTATTTT
>many|-|TRBJ2-2|TRBV2
CASAEGEGLGTGELFF
TGTGCCAGCGCCGAGGGGGAGGGCCTCGGTACCGGGGAGCTGTTTTTT
>many|TRBD2|TRBJ2-1|TRBV5-1
CASSSGTSGRTGNEQFF
TGCGCCAGCAGCTCGGGGACTAGCGGGAGGACAGGCAATGAGCAGTTCTTC
>large|-|TRBJ2-1|TRBV28
CASSPVNNEQFF
TGTGCCAGCAGTCCAGTCAACAATGAGCAGTTCTTC
>-|-|TRBJ2-2|TRBV28
CASSAAGPTNTGELFF
TGTGCCAGCAGTGCGGCAGGGCCGACGAACACCGGGGAGCTGTTTTTT
>many|TRBD2|TRBJ2-1|TRBV18
CASSPPGRPYNEQFF
TGTGCCAGCTCACCACCCGGGAGGCCCTACAATGAGCAGTTCTTC
>many|TRBD2|TRBJ2-1|TRBV5-4
CASSRRESSYNEQFF
TGTGCCAGCAGCCGGCGGGAGTCCTCCTACAATGAGCAGTTCTTC
>many|TRBD2|TRBJ2-5|TRBV28
CASSRTSGRSETQYF
TGTGCCAGCAGTCGGACTAGCGGGAGGTCGGAGACCCAGTACTTC
>many|-|TRBJ1-1|TRBV7-9
CASSTKPMNTEAFF
TGTGCCAGCAGCACCAAGCCCATGAACACTGAAGCTTTCTTT
>many|-|TRBJ2-2|TRBV2
CAGKQGFANTGELFF
TGTGCGGGAAAACAGGGTTTTGCGAACACCGGGGAGCTGTTTTTT
>few|-|TRBJ1-5|TRBV5-1
CASSPDRNQPQHF
TGCGCCAGCAGCCCGGACCGCAATCAGCCCCAGCATTTT
>many|TRBD2|TRBJ2-1|TRBV20-1
CSARVRTSGSVGEQFF
TGCAGTGCTAGAGTCCGGACTAGCGGGAGTGTGGGTGAGCAGTTCTTC
>many|-|TRBJ2-1|TRBV5-1
CASRVAGPHNEQFF
TGCGCCAGCAGAGTGGCGGGGCCCCACAATGAGCAGTTCTTC
>many|TRBD2|TRBJ2-7|TRBV28
CASSLGASGNHEQYF
TGTGCCAGCAGTTTAGGGGCTAGCGGGAACCACGAGCAGTACTTC
>many|-|TRBJ1-1|TRBV7-7
CASSFELNTEAFF
TGTGCCAGCAGCTTCGAGTTGAACACTGAAGCTTTCTTT
>many|-|TRBJ2-6|TRBV10-3
CAIIQGAGANVLTF
TGTGCCATCATTCAGGGTGCCGGGGCCAACGTCCTGACTTTC
>few|-|TRBJ2-1|TRBV18
CASSTGQYGNEQFF
TGTGCCAGCTCAACAGGACAGTACGGGAATGAGCAGTTCTTC